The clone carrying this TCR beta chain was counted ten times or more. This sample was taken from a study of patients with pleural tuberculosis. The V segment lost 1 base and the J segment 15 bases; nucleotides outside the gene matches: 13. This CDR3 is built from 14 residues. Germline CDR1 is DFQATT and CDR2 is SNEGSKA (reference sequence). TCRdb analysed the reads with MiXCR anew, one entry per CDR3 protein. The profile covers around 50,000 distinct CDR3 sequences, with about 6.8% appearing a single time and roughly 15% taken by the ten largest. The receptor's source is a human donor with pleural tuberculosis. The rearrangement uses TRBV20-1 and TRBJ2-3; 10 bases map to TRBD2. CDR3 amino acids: CSARVGLAAEGAYF. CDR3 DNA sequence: TGCAGTGCTAGAGTTGGACTAGCGGCAGAAGGGGCCTATTTT.